A selection of T cell receptor beta chains follows, all from one sample in a study of T cells in Graves' hyperthyroidism and ophthalmopathy. In TCRdb, the multiplex PCR reads were re-called with MiXCR into one record per CDR3 protein. The table has about 640,000 distinct CDR3 sequences, less than 25% seen once. The sequenced sample was blood. All receptors derive from a man younger than 40 with Graves' ophthalmopathy. CDR3s include the opening cysteine and the closing phenylalanine or tryptophan. The D gene is left open where the match is weak. For some rows the clone size is stated as once, few or many, or as a class when expanded; others skip it.

CDR3 length	V gene	D gene	clone size	J gene	CDR3 DNA	CDR3 protein
15	TRBV12-3/TRBV12-4	NA	NA	TRBJ1-2	TGTGCCAGCAGCGAAGTCGGGCCCTCTAACTATGGCTACACCTTC	CASSEVGPSNYGYTF
17	TRBV15	TRBD2	few	TRBJ2-3	TGTGCCACCAGCGCTGGCCCCGGGACTAGCGTCACAGATACGCAGTATTTT	CATSAGPGTSVTDTQYF
14	TRBV6-1	TRBD2	NA	TRBJ2-5	TGTGCCAGCACCCGGCTAGCGGGGAAAGAGACCCAGTACTTC	CASTRLAGKETQYF
15	TRBV7-2	NA	few	TRBJ1-4	TGTGCCAGCAGCCCCGAGGATCTAGCCGGTGAAAAACTGTTTTTT	CASSPEDLAGEKLFF
14	TRBV6-2/TRBV6-3	NA	NA	TRBJ1-5	TGTGCCAGCACAGAGCGGTATAGCAATCAGCCCCAGCATTTT	CASTERYSNQPQHF
15	TRBV30	NA	NA	TRBJ1-1	TGTGCCTGGAGTGGGGGACGGGTTGGGAACACTGAAGCTTTCTTT	CAWSGGRVGNTEAFF
14	TRBV7-2	TRBD2	many	TRBJ2-7	TGTGCCAGCAGCCCAACCGGGACTAGCCACGAGCAGTACTTC	CASSPTGTSHEQYF
17	TRBV12-3/TRBV12-4	NA	many	TRBJ1-5	TGTGCCAGCAGTTTAGATGATTGGGGGATCGACTATCAGCCCCAGCATTTT	CASSLDDWGIDYQPQHF
15	TRBV6-1	TRBD1	many	TRBJ2-7	TGTGCCAGCAGTGATGGTGGGACAGGGGCCTACGAGCAGTACTTC	CASSDGGTGAYEQYF
12	TRBV20-1	TRBD2	few	TRBJ2-7	TGCAGTGCGGGCGGGAGGTTGAACGAGCAGTACTTC	CSAGGRLNEQYF
15	TRBV7-2	NA	NA	TRBJ1-1	TGTGCCAGCAGCTCAACAGGTACTATGAACACTGAAGCTTTCTTT	CASSSTGTMNTEAFF
12	TRBV6-9	NA	few	TRBJ2-1	TGTGCCAGCAGTTATTCGATGAATGAGCAGTTCTTC	CASSYSMNEQFF
14	TRBV5-1	NA	NA	TRBJ2-3	TGCGCCAGCAGCTTGTGGGAACGTCCAGATACGCAGTATTTT	CASSLWERPDTQYF
13	TRBV6-1	NA	once	TRBJ1-2	TGTGCCAGCAGTCCCCAGGGAGTTTATGGCTACACCTTC	CASSPQGVYGYTF
13	TRBV18	NA	many	TRBJ2-3	TGTGCCAGCTCAACACCCGGGGAAGATACGCAGTATTTT	CASSTPGEDTQYF
14	TRBV7-2	TRBD1	NA	TRBJ1-6	TGTGCCAGCAGCTTGTCCAGGGGGAATTCACCCCTCCACTTT	CASSLSRGNSPLHF
15	TRBV20-1	TRBD2	NA	TRBJ2-7	TGCAGTGCTAGAGTGGAGGGCGGGAGGTTCTACGAGCAGTACTTC	CSARVEGGRFYEQYF
16	TRBV5-1	TRBD1	few	TRBJ2-3	TGCGCCAGCAGCTTGGGAGTTGGACAGGGTATTGATACGCAGTATTTT	CASSLGVGQGIDTQYF
15	TRBV5-1	NA	few	TRBJ2-3	TGCGCCAGCAGCTCAACTCGGGACGGCACAGATACGCAGTATTTT	CASSSTRDGTDTQYF
17	TRBV4-2	NA	NA	TRBJ2-5	TGTGCCAGCAGCCAGGCCGGGACACCTAGGAGCCAAGAGACCCAGTACTTC	CASSQAGTPRSQETQYF
15	TRBV12-3/TRBV12-4	TRBD2	few	TRBJ2-2	TGTGCCAGCAGGTTCATGGCGGGAGCGTCCGGGGAGCTGTTTTTT	CASRFMAGASGELFF
18	TRBV24-1	TRBD2	NA	TRBJ2-3	TGTGCCACCAGCTTCCCGGGACTAGCGGGAGCAGCCCCAGATACGCAGTATTTT	CATSFPGLAGAAPDTQYF
14	TRBV28	NA	many	TRBJ1-1	TGTGCCAGCAGTGCGCAGGGGACGGCCACTGAAGCTTTCTTT	CASSAQGTATEAFF
18	TRBV5-1	TRBD2	NA	TRBJ2-3	TGCGCCAGCAGCCTATTTTTAGCGGGAGAGGGGGGCACAGATACGCAGTATTTT	CASSLFLAGEGGTDTQYF
16	TRBV15	NA	many	TRBJ1-5	TGTGCCACCAGCAGAGAACTGGGAGGCGGGGTGCAGCCCCAGCATTTT	CATSRELGGGVQPQHF
12	TRBV10-3	NA	NA	TRBJ1-2	TGTGCCATCAGTGAGCGCGGGGTTGGCTACACCTTC	CAISERGVGYTF
17	TRBV5-1	TRBD2	few	TRBJ2-1	TGCGCCAGCAGCTTGGGCCCGACTAGCGGACACTACAATGAGCAGTTCTTC	CASSLGPTSGHYNEQFF
17	TRBV12-3/TRBV12-4	NA	NA	TRBJ2-3	TGTGCCAGCAGTCCGGGACTGGGCCCTAGTAGCGCAGATACGCAGTATTTT	CASSPGLGPSSADTQYF
17	TRBV27	NA	NA	TRBJ2-3	TGTGCCAGCAGTTTAGGGAGGGGGCGATCCCCCCCAGATACGCAGTATTTT	CASSLGRGRSPPDTQYF
14	TRBV25-1	TRBD2	few	TRBJ2-7	TGTGCCAGCAGTGGGACTAGCGGGAACCGCGAGCAGTACTTC	CASSGTSGNREQYF
13	TRBV30	NA	many	TRBJ1-1	TGTGCCTGGAGTGGACGGTGGAACACTGAAGCTTTCTTT	CAWSGRWNTEAFF
17	TRBV7-2	TRBD2	many	TRBJ2-3	TGTGCCAGCAGCTTAGGGGGACTAGCGGGCCTCTCCCCTACGCAGTATTTT	CASSLGGLAGLSPTQYF
11	TRBV28	NA	NA	TRBJ1-1	TGTGCCAGCAGTGGGGCCGCCGTAGCTTTCTTT	CASSGAAVAFF
13	TRBV29-1	NA	NA	TRBJ2-3	TGCAGCGCTGGACCACAGATCACAGATACGCAGTATTTT	CSAGPQITDTQYF
14	TRBV3-1	NA	many	TRBJ1-2	TGTGCCAGCAGCTACGGACAGCCGGGATCAGGCTACACCTTC	CASSYGQPGSGYTF
14	TRBV20-1	NA	NA	TRBJ2-7	TGCAGTGCCATTTCGGGACTTGTCTCCTACGAGCAGTACTTC	CSAISGLVSYEQYF
20	TRBV6-1	TRBD2	NA	TRBJ2-2	TGTGCCAGCAGTGAGGAGGTAGCGGGATATTTGATGGGGAACACCGGGGAGCTGTTTTTT	CASSEEVAGYLMGNTGELFF
11	TRBV30	NA	NA	TRBJ2-1	TGTTGTCTGGGATCCTACAATGAGCAGTTCTTC	CCLGSYNEQFF
14	TRBV7-9	NA	few	TRBJ1-4	TGTGCCAGCAGCTTAGCAGAAATTAATGAAAAACTGTTTTTT	CASSLAEINEKLFF
15	TRBV24-1	NA	NA	TRBJ2-7	TGTGCCACCAGTTCTGGCAGGGGTCGATCCTACGAGCAGTACTTC	CATSSGRGRSYEQYF
14	TRBV5-1	TRBD1	few	TRBJ1-1	TGCGCCAGCACCACAGGGGGCGCTAACACTGAAGCTTTCTTT	CASTTGGANTEAFF
14	TRBV20-1	TRBD2	many	TRBJ2-7	TGCAGTGCCCATAGTGGACTAGCGCACTACGAGCAGTACTTC	CSAHSGLAHYEQYF
14	TRBV5-1	NA	many	TRBJ2-1	TGCGCCAGCAGCTTGGGCCAGGGAGGCAATGAGCAGTTCTTC	CASSLGQGGNEQFF
15	TRBV4-1	NA	NA	TRBJ1-2	TGCGCCAGCAGCCAAGATAGGGGAGGGGTAGGGGGCTACACCTTC	CASSQDRGGVGGYTF
14	TRBV4-1	NA	few	TRBJ2-1	TGCGCCAGCAGCCCCCTAGCGATTTACAATGAGCAGTTCTTC	CASSPLAIYNEQFF
19	TRBV24-1	TRBD1	NA	TRBJ1-5	TGTGCCACCAGTGAGGGGGGGAGGACAGGTACCGTTCGCAATCAGCCCCAGCATTTT	CATSEGGRTGTVRNQPQHF
15	TRBV5-8	NA	NA	TRBJ2-1	TGTGCCAGCAGCCGAGTGGCGGGCTCCTACAATGAGCAGTCCTTC	CASSRVAGSYNEQSF
17	TRBV4-1	NA	NA	TRBJ1-1	TGCGCCAGCAGCCAATTTGGCGGGATTAGTATGAACACTGAAGCTTTCTTT	CASSQFGGISMNTEAFF
13	TRBV28	TRBD1	many	TRBJ2-7	TGTGCCAGCAGTCGGGACAGGGTACACGAGCAGTACTTC	CASSRDRVHEQYF
16	TRBV28	TRBD2	many	TRBJ2-7	TGTGCCAGCGGAGGTGGTAGCGGGAGAAAGAGCTACGAGCAGTACTTC	CASGGGSGRKSYEQYF
16	TRBV28	TRBD1	NA	TRBJ2-1	TGTGCCAGCAGTTTAGGATGGACAGGGCCGCTGGATTCGGAGTTCTTC	CASSLGWTGPLDSEFF
15	TRBV2	NA	many	TRBJ1-5	TGTGCCAGCAGTGATAAGGGAAAGATGGATCAGCCCCAGCATTTT	CASSDKGKMDQPQHF
21	TRBV7-2	NA	few	TRBJ2-3	TGTGCCAGCAGTAAAGACAGGGTCGACCGTTGGAGGGTGCGTTACACAGATACGCAGTATTTT	CASSKDRVDRWRVRYTDTQYF
16	TRBV6-2/TRBV6-3	TRBD2	NA	TRBJ2-2	TGTGCCAGCAGTTACGTGGGACTAGCGGTAACCGGGGAGCTGTTTTTT	CASSYVGLAVTGELFF
15	TRBV7-8	TRBD1	NA	TRBJ2-7	TGCGCCAGCAGTCAAAGCGACAGGGTGACCTACGAGCAGTACTTC	CASSQSDRVTYEQYF
10	TRBV20-1	NA	few	TRBJ2-7	TGCAGTGCTTTCGGGCGCGAGCAGTACTTC	CSAFGREQYF
16	TRBV10-3	TRBD2	NA	TRBJ2-1	TGTGCCATCAGTGAGTCCGGACTAGCGGGAGACAATGAGCAGTTCTTC	CAISESGLAGDNEQFF
14	TRBV2	NA	many	TRBJ2-1	TGTGCCAGCAGTGAACAGGGCGCCTACAATGAGCAGTTCTTC	CASSEQGAYNEQFF
15	TRBV27	NA	NA	TRBJ2-7	TGCGCCAGCGGACGAATCGACAGGCCTGACTACGAGCAGTACTTC	CASGRIDRPDYEQYF
15	TRBV19	NA	NA	TRBJ2-7	TGTGCCAGTAGTACCACCCCCCGGGACGGCTACGAGCAGTACTTC	CASSTTPRDGYEQYF